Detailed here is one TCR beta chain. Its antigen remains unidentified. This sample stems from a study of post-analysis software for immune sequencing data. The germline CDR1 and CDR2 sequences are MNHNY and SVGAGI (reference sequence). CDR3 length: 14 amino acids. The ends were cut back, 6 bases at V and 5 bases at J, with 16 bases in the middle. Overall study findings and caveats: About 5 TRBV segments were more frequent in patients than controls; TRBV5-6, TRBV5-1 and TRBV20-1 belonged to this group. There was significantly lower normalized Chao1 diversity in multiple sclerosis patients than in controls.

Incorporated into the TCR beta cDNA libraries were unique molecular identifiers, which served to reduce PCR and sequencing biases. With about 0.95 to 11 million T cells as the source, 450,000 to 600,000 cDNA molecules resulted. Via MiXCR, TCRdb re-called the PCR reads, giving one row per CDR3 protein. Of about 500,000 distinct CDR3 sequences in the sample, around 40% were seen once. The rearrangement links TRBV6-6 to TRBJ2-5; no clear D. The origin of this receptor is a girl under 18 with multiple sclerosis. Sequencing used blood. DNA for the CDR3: TGTGCCAGCAGGATTGACTCGTTTCGGGAGACCCAGTACTTC. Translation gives CASRIDSFRETQYF.